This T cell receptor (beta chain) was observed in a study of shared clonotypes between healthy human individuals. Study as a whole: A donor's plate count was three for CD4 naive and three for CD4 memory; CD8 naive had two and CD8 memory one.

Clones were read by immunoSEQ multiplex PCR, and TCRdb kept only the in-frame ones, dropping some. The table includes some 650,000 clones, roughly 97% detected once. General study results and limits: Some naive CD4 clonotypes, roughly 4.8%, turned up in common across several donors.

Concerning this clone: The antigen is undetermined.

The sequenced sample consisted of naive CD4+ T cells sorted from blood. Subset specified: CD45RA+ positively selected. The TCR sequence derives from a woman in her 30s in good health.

Here the CDR3 reads CASCLQGAFTGELFF. CDR3 coding DNA: TGTGCCAGCTGTCTACAGGGGGCTTTCACCGGGGAGCTGTTTTTT. The genes are TRBV19 and TRBJ2-2; 9 bases are shared with TRBD1. Germline CDR1 and CDR2: LNHDA and SQIVND (reference sequence). The CDR3 has 15 amino acids. V shed 9 bases, J shed 4 bases, and the junction held 9 bases outside the gene matches.